These T cell receptor beta chains were read from a single sample in a study of control samples from healthy donors and cancer patients. Libraries were prepared by immunoSEQ multiplex PCR; TCRdb keeps only in-frame clonotypes and omits some of them. Of roughly 370,000 clones listed, 75% to 95% are singletons. The sample comprised PBMCs. Source of these receptors: a man between 40 and 49 years old with head and neck cancer. The conserved cysteine and the conserved F or W are not part of the CDR3 here.

J gene: TRBJ2-5
V gene: TRBV4-3
CDR3 protein: ASSQVEGETQY

J gene: TRBJ2-3
V gene: TRBV28
CDR3 protein: ATTGTSGATDTQY

J gene: TRBJ1-1
V gene: TRBV28
CDR3 protein: ASSRDGARGF

J gene: TRBJ1-1
V gene: TRBV14
CDR3 protein: ASSQLGNTEAF

J gene: TRBJ2-7
V gene: TRBV6-2/TRBV6-3
CDR3 protein: ASSPMANSYEQY

J gene: TRBJ2-7
V gene: TRBV4-1
CDR3 protein: ASSHGQDYEQY

J gene: TRBJ1-5
V gene: TRBV15
CDR3 protein: ATSSPEGGQPQH

J gene: TRBJ1-2
V gene: TRBV29-1
CDR3 protein: SAGTGGDYGYT

J gene: TRBJ2-1
V gene: TRBV6-5
CDR3 protein: ASRATISDNEQF

J gene: TRBJ1-5
V gene: TRBV7-8
CDR3 protein: ASSLAMAGSNQPQH

J gene: TRBJ2-3
V gene: TRBV15
CDR3 protein: ATGGAGARADTQY

J gene: TRBJ2-5
V gene: TRBV11-2
CDR3 protein: ASSSRGIQETQY

J gene: TRBJ2-3
V gene: TRBV7-3
CDR3 protein: ASSLDRGTDTQY

J gene: TRBJ2-1
V gene: TRBV6-4
CDR3 protein: ASRKTGTSYNEQF

J gene: TRBJ1-1
V gene: TRBV28
CDR3 protein: ASSFPRGQSHAF

J gene: TRBJ1-5
V gene: TRBV30
CDR3 protein: AWSPDRDQPQH

J gene: TRBJ1-4
V gene: TRBV7-6
CDR3 protein: ASSRRTGGVATNEKLF